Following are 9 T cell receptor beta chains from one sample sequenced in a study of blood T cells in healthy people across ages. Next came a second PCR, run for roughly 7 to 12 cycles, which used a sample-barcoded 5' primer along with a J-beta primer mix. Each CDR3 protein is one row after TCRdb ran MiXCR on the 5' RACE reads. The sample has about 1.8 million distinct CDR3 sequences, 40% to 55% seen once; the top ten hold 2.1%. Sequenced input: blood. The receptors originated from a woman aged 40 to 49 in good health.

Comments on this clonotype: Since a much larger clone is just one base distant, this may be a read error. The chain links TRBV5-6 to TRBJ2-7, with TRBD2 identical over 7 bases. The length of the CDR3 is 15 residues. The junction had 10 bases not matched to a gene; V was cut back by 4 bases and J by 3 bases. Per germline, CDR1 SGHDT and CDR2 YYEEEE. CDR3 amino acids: CASSGEGRDLYEQYF. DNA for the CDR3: TGTGCCAGCAGCGGGGAGGGGAGGGACCTCTACGAGCAGTACTTC.

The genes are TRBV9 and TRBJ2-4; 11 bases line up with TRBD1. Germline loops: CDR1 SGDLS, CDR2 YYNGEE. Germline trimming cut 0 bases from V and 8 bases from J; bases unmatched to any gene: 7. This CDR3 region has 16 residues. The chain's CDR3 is CASSVEIGTGGDIQYF. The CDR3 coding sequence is TGTGCCAGCAGCGTAGAGATCGGGACAGGGGGGGACATTCAGTACTTC.

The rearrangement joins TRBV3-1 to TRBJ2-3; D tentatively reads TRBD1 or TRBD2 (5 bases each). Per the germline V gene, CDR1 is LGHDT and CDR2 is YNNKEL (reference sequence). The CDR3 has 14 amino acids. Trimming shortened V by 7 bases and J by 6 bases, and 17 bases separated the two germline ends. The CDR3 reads CASTPPGTPDTQYF. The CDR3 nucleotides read TGTGCCAGCACCCCTCCTGGGACCCCGGATACGCAGTATTTT.

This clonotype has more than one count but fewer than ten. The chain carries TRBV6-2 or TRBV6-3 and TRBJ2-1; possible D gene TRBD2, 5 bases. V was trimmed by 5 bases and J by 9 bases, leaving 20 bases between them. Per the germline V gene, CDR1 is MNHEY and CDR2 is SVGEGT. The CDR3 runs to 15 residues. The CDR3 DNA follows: TGTGCCAGCAGTCGGACTGGACCTCTCCAGAGTGAGCAGTTCTTC. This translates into CASSRTGPLQSEQFF.

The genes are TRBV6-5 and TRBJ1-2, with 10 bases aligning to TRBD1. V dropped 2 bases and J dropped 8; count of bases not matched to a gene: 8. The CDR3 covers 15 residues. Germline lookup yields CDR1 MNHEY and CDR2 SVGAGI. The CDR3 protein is CASSYGRQGARGYTF. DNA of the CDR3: TGTGCCAGCAGTTACGGGAGACAGGGGGCGCGGGGCTACACCTTC.

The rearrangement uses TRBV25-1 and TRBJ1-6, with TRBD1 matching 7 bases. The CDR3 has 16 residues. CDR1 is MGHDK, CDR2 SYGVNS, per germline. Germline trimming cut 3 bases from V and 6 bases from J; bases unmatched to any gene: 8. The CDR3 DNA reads TGTGCCAGCAGTGAGGATTACAGGGGATCTAATTCACCCCTCCACTTT. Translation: CASSEDYRGSNSPLHF. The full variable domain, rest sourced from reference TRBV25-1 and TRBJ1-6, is EADIYQTPRYLVIGTGKKITLECSQTMGHDKMYWYQQDPGMELHLIHYSYGVNSTEKGDLSSESTVSRIRTEHFPLTLESARPSHTSQYLCASSEDYRGSNSPLHFGNGTRLTVT.

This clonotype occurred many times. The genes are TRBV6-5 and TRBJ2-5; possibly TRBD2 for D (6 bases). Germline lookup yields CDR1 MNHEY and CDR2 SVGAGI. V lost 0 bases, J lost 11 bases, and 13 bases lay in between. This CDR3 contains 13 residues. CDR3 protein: CASSYSRGGEQYF. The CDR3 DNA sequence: TGTGCCAGCAGTTACTCGCGGGGAGGTGAGCAGTACTTC.

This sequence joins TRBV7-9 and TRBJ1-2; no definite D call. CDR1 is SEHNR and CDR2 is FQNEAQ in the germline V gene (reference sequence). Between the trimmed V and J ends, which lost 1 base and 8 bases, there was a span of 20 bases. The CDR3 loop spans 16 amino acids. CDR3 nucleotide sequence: TGTGCCAGCAGCTTAGAAGCTTGGGGAAGTGGAGGAGGCTACACCTTC. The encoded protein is CASSLEAWGSGGGYTF.

As DNA, the CDR3 is TGTGCCACCCGGGGCGGGGGGAGGGGGACTTACAATGAGCAGTTCTTC. It specifies CATRGGGRGTYNEQFF. The V gene is TRBV24-1, the J gene TRBJ2-1; 8 bases align to TRBD2. Germline V gives CDR1 KGHDR, CDR2 SFDVKD. Trimming cost V 9 bases and J 4 bases; bases outside gene matches: 13. This CDR3 contains 16 residues.